This TCR beta chain is from a study of CD8+CD57+ T cells in acquired aplastic anemia. Study background: Sorted CD4+ and CD8+ cells yielded about 3 ug of DNA on average.

TCR beta VDJ and CDR3 profiles were obtained from a genomic DNA template. TCRdb reprocessed the reads via MiXCR and lists one record per CDR3 protein. The sample consists of about 250,000 distinct CDR3 sequences, approximately 50% of them appearing once. Individuals selected for sequencing had exhibited CD8+CD57+ cell expansion on flow cytometry. All patients had severe acquired aplastic anemia. General study findings and limits: Patients showed no significant difference from controls in CD8+ Simpson's diversity.

This clonotype was observed at least ten times. Its target is unknown. Germline V gene data show CDR1 as SGDLS and CDR2 as YYNGEE. V gave up 3 bases and J gave up 4 bases, with 7 bases separating them. The CDR3 covers 13 residues. This TCR was recovered from a human donor with aplastic anemia. The sample taken for sequencing was sorted CD4+, CD8+, or CD8+CD57+ T cells (not recorded which) from PBMCs. The chain links TRBV9 to TRBJ2-2; D perhaps matches TRBD1 (6 bases). The CDR3 is CASSETGTGELFF. CDR3 in DNA: TGTGCCAGCAGCGAGACAGGCACCGGGGAGCTGTTTTTT. Variable domain in full (rest from reference TRBV9 and TRBJ2-2): DSGVTQTPKHLITATGQRVTLRCSPRSGDLSVYWYQQSLDQGLQFLIQYYNGEERAKGNILERFSAQQFPDLHSELNLSSLELGDSALYFCASSETGTGELFFGEGSRLTVL.